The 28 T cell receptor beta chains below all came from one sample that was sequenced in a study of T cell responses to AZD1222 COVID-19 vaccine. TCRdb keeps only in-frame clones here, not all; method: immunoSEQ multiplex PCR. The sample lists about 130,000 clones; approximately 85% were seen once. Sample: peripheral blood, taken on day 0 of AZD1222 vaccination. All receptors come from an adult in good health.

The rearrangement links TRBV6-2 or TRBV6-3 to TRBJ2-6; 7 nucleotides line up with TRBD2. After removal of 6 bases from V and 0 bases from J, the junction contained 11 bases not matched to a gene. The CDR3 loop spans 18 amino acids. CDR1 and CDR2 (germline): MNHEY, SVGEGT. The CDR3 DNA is TGTGCCAGCAGCCCGGGACTACAGTACATCTCTGGGGCCAACGTCCTGACTTTC. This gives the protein CASSPGLQYISGANVLTF.

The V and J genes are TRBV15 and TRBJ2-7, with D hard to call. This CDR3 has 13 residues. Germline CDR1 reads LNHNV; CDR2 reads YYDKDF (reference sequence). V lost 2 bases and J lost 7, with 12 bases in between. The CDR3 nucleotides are TGTGCCACCAGCAGAAAGACATCTTTGGAGCAGTACTTC. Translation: CATSRKTSLEQYF. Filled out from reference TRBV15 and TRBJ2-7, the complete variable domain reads DAMVIQNPRYQVTQFGKPVTLSCSQTLNHNVMYWYQQKSSQAPKLLFHYYDKDFNNEADTPDNFQSRRPNTSFCFLDIRSPGLGDTAMYLCATSRKTSLEQYFGPGTRLTVT.

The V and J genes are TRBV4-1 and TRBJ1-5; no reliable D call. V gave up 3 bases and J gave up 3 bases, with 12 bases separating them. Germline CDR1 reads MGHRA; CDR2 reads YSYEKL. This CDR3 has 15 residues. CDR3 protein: CASSQYNGINQPQHF. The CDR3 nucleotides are TGCGCCAGCAGCCAGTACAACGGTATCAATCAGCCCCAGCATTTT.

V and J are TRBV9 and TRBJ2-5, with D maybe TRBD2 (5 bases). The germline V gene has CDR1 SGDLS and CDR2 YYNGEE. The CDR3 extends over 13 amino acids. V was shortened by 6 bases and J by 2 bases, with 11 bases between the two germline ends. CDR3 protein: CASTRAQQETQYF. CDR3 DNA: TGTGCCAGCACGCGGGCACAGCAAGAGACCCAGTACTTC.

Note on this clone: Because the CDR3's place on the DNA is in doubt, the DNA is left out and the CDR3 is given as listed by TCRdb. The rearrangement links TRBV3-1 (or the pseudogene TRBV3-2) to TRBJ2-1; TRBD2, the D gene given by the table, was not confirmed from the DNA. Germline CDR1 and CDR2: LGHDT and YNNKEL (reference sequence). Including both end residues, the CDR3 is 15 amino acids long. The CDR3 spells CASSLGVASGIGGVF.

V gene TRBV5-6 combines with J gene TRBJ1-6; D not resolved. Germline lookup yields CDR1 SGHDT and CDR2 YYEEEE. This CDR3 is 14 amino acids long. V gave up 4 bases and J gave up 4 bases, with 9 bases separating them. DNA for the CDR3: TGTGCCAGCAGCCCCGCTGATTATAATTCACCCCTCCACTTT. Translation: CASSPADYNSPLHF.

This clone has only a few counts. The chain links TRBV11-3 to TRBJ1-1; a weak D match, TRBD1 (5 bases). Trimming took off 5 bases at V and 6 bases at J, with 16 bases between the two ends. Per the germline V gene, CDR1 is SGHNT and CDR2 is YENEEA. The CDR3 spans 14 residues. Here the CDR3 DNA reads TGTGCCAGCAGCAGAACCCGGGACGGACCTGAAGCTTTCTTT. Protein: CASSRTRDGPEAFF.

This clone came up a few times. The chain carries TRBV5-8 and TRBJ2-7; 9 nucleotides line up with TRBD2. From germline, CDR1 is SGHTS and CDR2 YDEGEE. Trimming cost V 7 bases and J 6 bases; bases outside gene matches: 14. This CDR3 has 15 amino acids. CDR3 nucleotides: TGTGCCAGCCGCCGCGTCGGGGCGGGAGGGTCCGAGCAGTACTTC. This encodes CASRRVGAGGSEQYF.

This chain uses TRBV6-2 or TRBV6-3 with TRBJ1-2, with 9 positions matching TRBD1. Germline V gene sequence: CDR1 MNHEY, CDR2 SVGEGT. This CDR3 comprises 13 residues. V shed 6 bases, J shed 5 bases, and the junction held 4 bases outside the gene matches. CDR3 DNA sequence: TGTGCCAGCAGCCAAGACAGGGGGTATGGCTACACCTTC. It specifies CASSQDRGYGYTF.

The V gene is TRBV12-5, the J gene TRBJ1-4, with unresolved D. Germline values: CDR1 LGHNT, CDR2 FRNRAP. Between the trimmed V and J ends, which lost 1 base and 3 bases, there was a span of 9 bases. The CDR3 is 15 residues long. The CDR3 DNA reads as TGTGCTAGTGGTTTGGCCGGCCGAGCTAATGAAAAACTGTTTTTT. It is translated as CASGLAGRANEKLFF.

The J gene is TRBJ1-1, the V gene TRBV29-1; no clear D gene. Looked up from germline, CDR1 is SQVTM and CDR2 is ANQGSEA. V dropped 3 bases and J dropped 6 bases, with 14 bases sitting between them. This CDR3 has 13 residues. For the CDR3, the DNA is TGCAGCGTTGAGGTACGGGCTCGACCTGAAGCTTTCTTT. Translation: CSVEVRARPEAFF.

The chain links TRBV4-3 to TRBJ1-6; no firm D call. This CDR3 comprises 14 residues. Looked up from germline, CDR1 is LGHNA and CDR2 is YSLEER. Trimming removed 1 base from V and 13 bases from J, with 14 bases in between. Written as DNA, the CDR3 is TGCGCCAGCAGCCAAGGAGGTGGGGTCTCCCCCCTCCACTTT. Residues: CASSQGGGVSPLHF.

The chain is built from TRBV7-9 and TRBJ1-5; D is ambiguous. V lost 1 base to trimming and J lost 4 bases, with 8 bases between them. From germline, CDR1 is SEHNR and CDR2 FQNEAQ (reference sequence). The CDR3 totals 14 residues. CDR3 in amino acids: CASSLVTENQPQHF. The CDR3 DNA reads TGTGCCAGCAGCTTAGTAACAGAGAATCAGCCCCAGCATTTT.

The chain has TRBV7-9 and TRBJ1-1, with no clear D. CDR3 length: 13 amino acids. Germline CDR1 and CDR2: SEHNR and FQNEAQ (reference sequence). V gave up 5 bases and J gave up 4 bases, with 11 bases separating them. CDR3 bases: TGTGCCAGCAGCGAACCCGGAGGCACTGAAGCTTTCTTT. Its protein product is CASSEPGGTEAFF.

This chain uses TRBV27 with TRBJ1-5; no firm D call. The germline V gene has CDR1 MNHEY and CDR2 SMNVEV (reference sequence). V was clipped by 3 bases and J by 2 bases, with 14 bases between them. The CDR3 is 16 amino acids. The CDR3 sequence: CASSLLGINGNQPQHF. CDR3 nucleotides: TGTGCCAGCAGTTTGCTGGGGATTAACGGCAATCAGCCCCAGCATTTT.

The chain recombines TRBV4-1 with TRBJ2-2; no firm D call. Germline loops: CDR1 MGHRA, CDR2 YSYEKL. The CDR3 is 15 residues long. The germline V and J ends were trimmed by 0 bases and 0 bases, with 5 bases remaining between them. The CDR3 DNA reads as TGCGCCAGCAGCCAAGATGGGTCGAACACCGGGGAGCTGTTTTTT. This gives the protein CASSQDGSNTGELFF.

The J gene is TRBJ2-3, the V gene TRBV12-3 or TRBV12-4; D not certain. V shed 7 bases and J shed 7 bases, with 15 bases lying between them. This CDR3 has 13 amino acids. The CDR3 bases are TGTGCCAGCACCCCCCCACAACTACATACGCAGTATTTT. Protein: CASTPPQLHTQYF.

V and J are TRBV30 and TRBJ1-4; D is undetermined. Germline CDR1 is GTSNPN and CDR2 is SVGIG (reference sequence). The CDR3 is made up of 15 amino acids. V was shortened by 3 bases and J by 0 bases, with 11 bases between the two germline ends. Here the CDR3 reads CAWSPGPSTNEKLFF. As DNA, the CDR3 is TGTGCCTGGAGCCCCGGGCCCTCAACTAATGAAAAACTGTTTTTT.

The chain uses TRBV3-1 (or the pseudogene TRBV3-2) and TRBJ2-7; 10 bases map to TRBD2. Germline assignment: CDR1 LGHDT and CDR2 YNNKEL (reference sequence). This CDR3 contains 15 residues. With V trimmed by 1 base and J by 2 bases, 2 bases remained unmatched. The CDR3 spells CASSQGLAGAYEQYF. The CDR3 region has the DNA TGTGCCAGCAGCCAAGGGCTAGCGGGGGCCTACGAGCAGTACTTC.

The CDR3 bases are TGTGCCAGCAGTTATAACAGCAATGAAAAACTGTTTTTT. Its protein is CASSYNSNEKLFF. The rearrangement joins TRBV6-5 to TRBJ1-4; D uncertain. Germline lookup yields CDR1 MNHEY and CDR2 SVGAGI. The CDR3 is 13 residues long. Trimming stripped 3 bases from V and 5 bases from J, with 7 bases between.

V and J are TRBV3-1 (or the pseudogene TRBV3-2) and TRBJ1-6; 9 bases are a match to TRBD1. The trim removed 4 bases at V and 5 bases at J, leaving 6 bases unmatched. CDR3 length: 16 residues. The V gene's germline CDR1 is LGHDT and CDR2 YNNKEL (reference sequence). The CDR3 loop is CASSPHRDRDNSPLHF. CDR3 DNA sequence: TGTGCCAGCAGCCCGCACCGGGACAGGGATAATTCACCCCTCCACTTT.

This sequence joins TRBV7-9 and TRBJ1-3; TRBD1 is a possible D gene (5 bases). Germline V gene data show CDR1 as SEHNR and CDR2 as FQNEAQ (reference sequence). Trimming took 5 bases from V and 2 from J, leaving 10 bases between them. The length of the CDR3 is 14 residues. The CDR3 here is CASSPGPTGNTIYF. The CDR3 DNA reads TGTGCCAGCAGCCCGGGACCTACTGGAAACACCATATATTTT.

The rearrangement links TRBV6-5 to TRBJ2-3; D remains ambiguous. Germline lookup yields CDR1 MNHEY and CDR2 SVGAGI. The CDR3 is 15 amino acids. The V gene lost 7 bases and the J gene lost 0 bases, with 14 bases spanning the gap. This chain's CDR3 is CASTRDPASTDTQYF. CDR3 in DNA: TGTGCCAGCACCCGCGACCCGGCTAGCACAGATACGCAGTATTTT.

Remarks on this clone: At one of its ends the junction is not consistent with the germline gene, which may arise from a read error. The CDR3 DNA reads TGTGCTAGCAGCTTAGCCCCCCGTGGTACGCAGTATTTT. It is translated as CASSLAPRGTQYF. The chain employs TRBV7-7 and TRBJ2-3; D is uncertain. CDR1 and CDR2 (germline): SSHAT, FNYEAQ (reference sequence). CDR3 length: 13 residues.

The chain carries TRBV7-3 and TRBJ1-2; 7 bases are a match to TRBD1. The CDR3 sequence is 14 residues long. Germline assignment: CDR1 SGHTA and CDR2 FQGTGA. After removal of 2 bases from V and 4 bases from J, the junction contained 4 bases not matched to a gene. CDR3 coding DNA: TGTGCCAGCAGCTTACAGGGGGGCTTCTATGGCTACACCTTC. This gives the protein CASSLQGGFYGYTF.

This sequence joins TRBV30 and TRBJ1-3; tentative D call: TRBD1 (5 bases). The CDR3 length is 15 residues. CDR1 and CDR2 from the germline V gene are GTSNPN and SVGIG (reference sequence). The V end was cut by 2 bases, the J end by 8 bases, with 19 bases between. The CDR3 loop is CAWSLKWGLSDTIYF. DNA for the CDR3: TGTGCCTGGAGTCTAAAGTGGGGCCTGTCAGACACCATATATTTT.

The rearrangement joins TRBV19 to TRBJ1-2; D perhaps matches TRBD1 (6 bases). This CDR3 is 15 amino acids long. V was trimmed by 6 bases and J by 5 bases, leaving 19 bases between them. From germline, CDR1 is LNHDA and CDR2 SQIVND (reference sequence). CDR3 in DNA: TGTGCCAGTAGGGGATCAAGGAGGGGGAGATATGGCTACACCTTC. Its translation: CASRGSRRGRYGYTF.

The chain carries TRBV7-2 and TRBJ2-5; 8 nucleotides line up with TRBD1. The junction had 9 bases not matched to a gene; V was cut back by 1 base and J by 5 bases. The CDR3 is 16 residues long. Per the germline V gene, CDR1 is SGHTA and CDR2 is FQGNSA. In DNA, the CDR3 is TGTGCCAGCAGCTTAGGGGGGCAGGGGGCTTGGGAGACCCAGTACTTC. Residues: CASSLGGQGAWETQYF.